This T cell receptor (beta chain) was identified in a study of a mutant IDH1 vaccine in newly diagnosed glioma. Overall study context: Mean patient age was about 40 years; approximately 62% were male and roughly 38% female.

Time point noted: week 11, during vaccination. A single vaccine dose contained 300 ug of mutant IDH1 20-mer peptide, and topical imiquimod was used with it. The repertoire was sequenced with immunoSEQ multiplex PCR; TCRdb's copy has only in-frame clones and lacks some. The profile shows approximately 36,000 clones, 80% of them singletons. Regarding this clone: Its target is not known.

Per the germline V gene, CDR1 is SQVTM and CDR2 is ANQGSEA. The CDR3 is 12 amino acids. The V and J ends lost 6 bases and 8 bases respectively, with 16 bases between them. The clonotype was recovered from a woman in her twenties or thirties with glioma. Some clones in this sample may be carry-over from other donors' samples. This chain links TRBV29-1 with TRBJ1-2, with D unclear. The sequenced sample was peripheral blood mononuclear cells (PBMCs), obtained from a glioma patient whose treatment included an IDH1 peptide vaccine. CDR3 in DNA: TGCAGCGTCGCGGAGGGTGCTAGGGGCTACACCTTC. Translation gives CSVAEGARGYTF. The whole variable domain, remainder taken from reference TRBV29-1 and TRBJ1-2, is SAVISQKPSRDICQRGTSLTIQCQVDSQVTMMFWYRQQPGQSLTLIATANQGSEATYESGFVIDKFPISRPNLTFSTLTVSNMSPEDSSIYLCSVAEGARGYTFGSGTRLTVV.